These 32 T cell receptor beta chains were sequenced from one sample in a study of post-analysis software for immune sequencing data. Their antigens are not known. The TCR beta cDNA libraries contained unique molecular identifiers. One entry per CDR3 protein, called by TCRdb with MiXCR from the PCR reads. The sample shows roughly 540,000 distinct CDR3 sequences, roughly 34% of them seen only once. Overall study results and limits: A few TRBV segments appeared more often in patients than in controls, and TRBV5-6, TRBV5-1 and TRBV20-1 were among these.

The sequenced sample was blood. The receptors were gathered from a girl aged 2-17 years with multiple sclerosis.

The chain has TRBV5-1 and TRBJ2-1; 9 bases match TRBD1. The CDR3 is made up of 15 amino acids. Germline CDR1 SGHRS, CDR2 YFSETQ. V shed 5 bases, J shed 6 bases, and the junction held 9 bases outside the gene matches. This CDR3 reads CASRKTGGTANEQFF. As DNA, the CDR3 is TGCGCCAGCAGGAAAACAGGGGGCACGGCCAATGAGCAGTTCTTC. The whole variable domain, remainder taken from reference TRBV5-1 and TRBJ2-1, is KAGVTQTPRYLIKTRGQQVTLSCSPISGHRSVSWYQQTPGQGLQFLFEYFSETQRNKGNFPGRFSGRQFSNSRSEMNVSTLELGDSALYLCASRKTGGTANEQFFGPGTRLTVL.

This chain joins TRBV12-3 or TRBV12-4 and TRBJ2-1; no reliable D call. The CDR3 runs 15 residues. Trimming took 3 bases from V and 5 from J, leaving 14 bases between them. The CDR3 DNA reads TGTGCCAGCAGTTTCTGGCGAGGCTCAAACAATGAGCAGTTCTTC. Its translation is CASSFWRGSNNEQFF.

Only a few counts were recorded for this clonotype. The chain carries TRBV5-4 and TRBJ1-2; D perhaps matches TRBD1 (5 bases). Between the trimmed V and J ends, which lost 4 bases and 4 bases, there was a span of 17 bases. This CDR3 contains 15 residues. Germline V gene data show CDR1 as SGHNT and CDR2 as YYREEE (reference sequence). The CDR3 DNA is TGTGCCAGCAGCATTGGGGGTGACGCCCGCTATGGCTACACCTTC. Amino acid sequence: CASSIGGDARYGYTF. Supplemented by reference TRBV5-4 and TRBJ1-2, the full variable domain reads ETGVTQSPTHLIKTRGQQVTLRCSSQSGHNTVSWYQQALGQGPQFIFQYYREEENGRGNFPPRFSGLQFPNYSSELNVNALELDDSALYLCASSIGGDARYGYTFGSGTRLTVV.

The chain has TRBV29-1 and TRBJ2-3, with unresolved D. Per the germline V gene, CDR1 is SQVTM and CDR2 is ANQGSEA. V was cut by 3 bases and J by 5 bases, with 9 bases left in between. The CDR3 spans 12 residues. The CDR3 protein is CSVDFLLDTQYF. The CDR3 coding sequence is TGCAGCGTTGACTTCCTTTTAGATACGCAGTATTTT.

The J gene is TRBJ1-6, the V gene TRBV6-5, with a tentative D call TRBD1 (5 bases). V shed 2 bases and J shed 6 bases, with 14 bases lying between them. This CDR3 has 16 amino acids. Germline values: CDR1 MNHEY, CDR2 SVGAGI. The CDR3 loop reads CASSYLVEGFNSPLHF. The CDR3 DNA is TGTGCCAGCAGTTACCTGGTAGAGGGGTTTAATTCACCCCTCCACTTT.

A few counts support this clonotype. The J gene is TRBJ2-7, the V gene TRBV7-9, with no clear D. The CDR3 is 14 amino acids. The germline V and J ends were trimmed by 1 base and 3 bases, with 10 bases remaining between them. Germline CDR1 is SEHNR and CDR2 is FQNEAQ (reference sequence). CDR3 protein: CASSLDEGLYEQYF. Written as DNA, the CDR3 is TGTGCCAGCAGCTTAGATGAAGGGCTCTACGAGCAGTACTTC. Combining the CDR3 with reference TRBV7-9 and TRBJ2-7 gives the whole variable domain DTGVSQNPRHKITKRGQNVTFRCDPISEHNRLYWYRQTLGQGPEFLTYFQNEAQLEKSRLLSDRFSAERPKGSFSTLEIQRTEQGDSAMYLCASSLDEGLYEQYFGPGTRLTVT.

V is TRBV12-3 or TRBV12-4 and J is TRBJ2-2, with D uncertain. The CDR3 is made up of 13 amino acids. V lost 2 bases and J 6 bases, leaving 7 bases between the germline ends. The CDR3 DNA follows: TGTGCCAGCAGTTTAAGGGATCCCGGGGAGCTGTTTTTT. It translates to CASSLRDPGELFF.

The gene calls are TRBV6-2 or TRBV6-3 and TRBJ1-3, with D uncertain. The CDR3 consists of 14 residues. V gave up 8 bases and J gave up 4 bases, with 15 bases separating them. Germline-derived CDR1 and CDR2 are MNHEY and SVGEGT. CDR3 loop: CASGRGLSGNTIYF. CDR3 bases: TGTGCCAGCGGACGGGGATTGTCCGGAAACACCATATATTTT.

The chain combines TRBV20-1 with TRBJ1-6, with TRBD1 identical over 7 bases. The V gene's germline CDR1 is DFQATT and CDR2 SNEGSKA (reference sequence). The J segment lost 3 bases and the V segment lost 1 base, leaving 6 bases of the junction unmatched. The CDR3 extends over 16 amino acids. The CDR3 DNA follows: TGCAGTGCTAGAGTGGGACAGCTAATCTATAATTCACCCCTCCACTTT. It codes for CSARVGQLIYNSPLHF.

This clonotype was observed a handful of times. J is TRBJ1-2 and V is TRBV9, with 9 bases that match TRBD1. CDR1 is SGDLS, CDR2 YYNGEE, per germline. The CDR3 extends over 14 amino acids. Germline trimming cut 5 bases from V and 6 bases from J; bases unmatched to any gene: 8. CDR3 in amino acids: CASREQGAVNGYTF. CDR3 nucleotides: TGTGCCAGCAGAGAACAGGGGGCCGTTAATGGCTACACCTTC.

The V and J genes are TRBV10-3 and TRBJ2-1, with 8 bases matching TRBD2. This CDR3 spans 17 amino acids. The germline V gene has CDR1 ENHRY and CDR2 SYGVKD. V trimming: 0 bases; J trimming: 5 bases; junction bases outside the gene matches: 9. Here the CDR3 DNA reads TGTGCCATCAGTGAGTCGAATGGCGGGGGGACCAACAATGAGCAGTTCTTC. It codes for CAISESNGGGTNNEQFF.

This chain uses TRBV18 with TRBJ1-2; D not certain. The germline CDR1 and CDR2 sequences are KGHSH and LQKENI. Between the trimmed V and J ends, which lost 6 bases and 8 bases, there was a span of 16 bases. The CDR3 extends over 13 amino acids. The CDR3 DNA follows: TGTGCCAGCTCCCTAGACGGCTCGGTGGGCTACACCTTC. Translating gives CASSLDGSVGYTF.

This clonotype was seen only a few times. The rearrangement joins TRBV29-1 to TRBJ2-3; D might be TRBD1 (6 bases). The germline gives CDR1 SQVTM, CDR2 ANQGSEA. V lost 7 bases and J lost 2, with 10 bases in between. CDR3 length: 12 amino acids. CDR3 in DNA: TGCAGCGCTGGACAGAACACAGATACGCAGTATTTT. Translating gives CSAGQNTDTQYF.

This CDR3 is CASRYRAGGPDTQYF. Here the CDR3 DNA reads TGCGCCAGCAGATACAGAGCGGGGGGGCCGGATACGCAGTATTTT. This rearrangement joins TRBV5-1 to TRBJ2-3, with 10 bases aligning to TRBD2. CDR3 length: 15 residues. The V and J ends lost 5 bases and 6 bases, in that order; junction bases with no gene match: 9. The V gene's germline CDR1 is SGHRS and CDR2 YFSETQ.

This clonotype was detected a few times. The chain joins TRBV27 to TRBJ1-1; no clear D. Trimming removed 8 bases from V and 4 bases from J, with 17 bases in between. CDR1 and CDR2 (germline): MNHEY, SMNVEV (reference sequence). CDR3 length: 14 residues. CDR3 loop: CASGYGSGSTEAFF. Written as DNA, the CDR3 is TGTGCCAGCGGATACGGGTCCGGCTCCACTGAAGCTTTCTTT.

The chain recombines TRBV15 with TRBJ2-7; D may be TRBD2 (5 bases). The CDR3 sequence is 13 residues long. With 3 bases removed from V and 2 bases from J, the gap between germline ends came to 8 bases. Germline loops: CDR1 LNHNV, CDR2 YYDKDF (reference sequence). Here the CDR3 reads CATSRRVTYEQYF. Written as DNA, the CDR3 is TGTGCCACCAGCAGGAGGGTTACCTACGAGCAGTACTTC.

This clonotype showed up just a few times. The chain carries TRBV7-2 and TRBJ1-2; 9 bases map to TRBD1. This CDR3 contains 14 residues. V lost 3 bases, J lost 5 bases, and 4 bases stayed unmatched. Per germline, CDR1 SGHTA and CDR2 FQGNSA. Written as DNA, the CDR3 is TGTGCCAGCAGCTTCCAGGGGACAGGGTATGGCTACACCTTC. It encodes CASSFQGTGYGYTF.

This chain links TRBV7-3 with TRBJ2-1; D is undetermined. This CDR3 is 16 amino acids long. V was shortened by 5 bases and J by 0 bases, with 14 bases between the two germline ends. CDR1 and CDR2 from the germline V gene are SGHTA and FQGTGA. The DNA of the CDR3 is TGTGCCAGCAGCCCGCAATCAGTGAGCTCCTACAATGAGCAGTTCTTC. It is translated as CASSPQSVSSYNEQFF.

About this clonotype itself: At one boundary the junction diverges from the germline segment, which might be a read error. The chain recombines TRBV12-3 or TRBV12-4 with TRBJ2-5, with 8 bases matching TRBD2. The CDR3 loop spans 13 amino acids. CDR3 DNA sequence: TGTGCCGGCAGCTGGCGGGGGGCCGGGGAGCAGTACTTC. This sequence encodes CAGSWRGAGEQYF.

This clonotype was seen a handful of times. The chain couples TRBV4-1 to TRBJ2-1; 13 nucleotides align to TRBD2. V trimming: 1 base; J trimming: 10 bases; junction bases outside the gene matches: 7. Germline V gene lookup returns CDR1 MGHRA and CDR2 YSYEKL. CDR3 size: 16 residues. For the CDR3, the DNA is TGCGCCAGCAGCCAAGCTACTAGCGGGGGGGCCTGGGAGCAGTTCTTC. Its protein is CASSQATSGGAWEQFF.

This chain connects TRBV6-6 to TRBJ1-1; D not certain. This CDR3 spans 14 amino acids. Germline CDR1 and CDR2: MNHNY and SVGAGI (reference sequence). Trimming stripped 7 bases from V and 0 bases from J, with 12 bases between. CDR3 DNA: TGTGCCAGCACCTATGGTGATTTGAACACTGAAGCTTTCTTT. Encoded protein: CASTYGDLNTEAFF.

This chain uses TRBV6-5 with TRBJ1-6; D is possibly TRBD1 (6 bases). CDR1 is MNHEY, CDR2 SVGAGI, per germline. V was pared by 0 bases and J by 7 bases, with 10 bases between. This CDR3 contains 15 residues. CDR3 bases: TGTGCCAGCAGTTACTCCGGACAGCGAAATTCACCCCTCCACTTT. Its protein product is CASSYSGQRNSPLHF.

The CDR3 DNA follows: TGTGCCAGCAGCCGACCGGGACTAGCGGCGATACCCTACAATGAGCAGTTCTTC. Protein sequence: CASSRPGLAAIPYNEQFF. The chain couples TRBV11-2 to TRBJ2-1, with 11 bases identical to TRBD2. The CDR3 totals 18 residues. Per germline, CDR1 SGHAT and CDR2 FQNNGV. V lost 5 bases and J lost 2; bases outside the gene matches: 11.

This clonotype turned up a few times. V gene TRBV18 combines with J gene TRBJ2-1; weak D call: TRBD2 (6 bases). The CDR3 totals 18 residues. V was shortened by 3 bases and J by 4 bases, with 22 bases between the two germline ends. The V gene's germline CDR1 is KGHSH and CDR2 LQKENI. CDR3 sequence (DNA): TGTGCCAGCTCACCCATACCGTCCGGAGGGGTCGCTTACAATGAGCAGTTCTTC. The encoded protein is CASSPIPSGGVAYNEQFF.

The rearrangement links TRBV6-6 to TRBJ1-6, with D uncertain. Germline V gene sequence: CDR1 MNHNY, CDR2 SVGAGI (reference sequence). Between the trimmed V and J ends, which lost 5 bases and 9 bases, there was a span of 11 bases. This CDR3 spans 13 amino acids. CDR3 sequence (DNA): TGTGCCAGCAGTGTCGCTTCTGGTTCACCCCTCCACTTT. Protein sequence: CASSVASGSPLHF.

This clonotype was counted a few times. V is TRBV5-1 and J is TRBJ2-1, with D tentatively TRBD1 (6 bases). The CDR3 is made up of 18 amino acids. V lost 3 bases to trimming and J lost 4 bases, with 23 bases between them. Germline V lookup: CDR1 SGHRS, CDR2 YFSETQ. The CDR3 DNA follows: TGCGCCAGCAGCTCCAAGCTTACAGGGCCCCTATATTACAATGAGCAGTTCTTC. Translation gives CASSSKLTGPLYYNEQFF.

The chain carries TRBV24-1 and TRBJ2-3; TRBD1 aligns across 8 bases. J was trimmed by 3 bases and V by 7 bases; bases with no gene match: 2. The CDR3 length is 13 residues. Germline CDR1 KGHDR, CDR2 SFDVKD. The CDR3 bases are TGTGCCACCAGGGACAGGGAGACAGATACGCAGTATTTT. It specifies CATRDRETDTQYF.

This clonotype turned up a few times. This sequence joins TRBV20-1 and TRBJ1-5; 8 bases are a match to TRBD1. This CDR3 contains 15 residues. Trimming at V came to 1 base and at J to 0 bases, leaving 2 bases not matched to a gene. Germline-derived CDR1 and CDR2 are DFQATT and SNEGSKA (reference sequence). CDR3 coding DNA: TGCAGTGCTAGAGGGACAGGGTTTAGCAATCAGCCCCAGCATTTT. This codes for CSARGTGFSNQPQHF.

The genes are TRBV18 and TRBJ2-3, with D unresolved. CDR1 is KGHSH and CDR2 is LQKENI in the germline V gene. V was pared by 2 bases and J by 5 bases, with 5 bases between. This CDR3 has 12 residues. In DNA form, the CDR3 reads TGTGCCAGCTCACCAGAGGTAGATACGCAGTATTTT. Its translation: CASSPEVDTQYF.

This clonotype was recorded a few times. The genes are TRBV10-3 and TRBJ2-3; D might be TRBD2 (6 bases). In germline, CDR1 is ENHRY, CDR2 SYGVKD. This CDR3 contains 15 residues. V lost 4 bases to trimming and J lost 1 base, with 12 bases between them. CDR3 sequence: CAISGLERGTDTQYF. The CDR3 nucleotides read TGTGCCATCAGTGGTCTTGAGCGGGGCACAGATACGCAGTATTTT.

The CDR3 nucleotides read TGTGCCAGCAGTCGACTAGGAGCTAGCACAGATACGCAGTATTTT. Amino acid sequence: CASSRLGASTDTQYF. The chain uses TRBV12-3 or TRBV12-4 and TRBJ2-3; a weak D match, TRBD2 (6 bases). This CDR3 is 15 amino acids long. V lost 5 bases, J lost 0 bases, and 12 bases lay in between.

This clonotype was found a few times. The V call is TRBV4-1, the J call TRBJ1-5, with 7 bases identical to TRBD1. V lost 4 bases to trimming and J lost 0 bases; unmatched junction nucleotides: 9. CDR1 is MGHRA, CDR2 YSYEKL, per germline. The CDR3 has 17 amino acids. CDR3 sequence reads: CASSPRGEGYSNQPQHF. CDR3 DNA: TGCGCCAGCAGCCCCAGGGGGGAGGGGTATAGCAATCAGCCCCAGCATTTT.